This is a list of T cell receptor beta chains from one sample in a study of blood T cell repertoires in COVID-19. Using immunoSEQ multiplex PCR, the repertoire was profiled, and TCRdb retains in-frame clones only, with some absent. The sample gives a few hundred thousand clones, 75% to 90% of which show up once; 1.5% to 2% is in the top ten. Source material: PBMCs or T cells enriched from blood (not recorded which). The origin of the receptors is a woman aged 50 to 60 who had recovered from COVID-19. Both conserved end residues are part of each CDR3. D genes are given only for firm matches. Expanded clones get a size class; other rows say once, few or many, or leave the size out.

abundance,d_gene,v_gene,j_gene,CDR3nt,CDR3aa
.,TRBD2,TRBV5-6,TRBJ2-7,TGTGCCAGCAGCATTAGCGGGCAGGCCTACGAGCAGTACTTC,CASSISGQAYEQYF
once,.,TRBV5-1,TRBJ2-7,TGCGCCAGCAGCCAAGACTCTCCCTACGAGCAGTACTTC,CASSQDSPYEQYF
.,TRBD1,TRBV5-1,TRBJ2-7,TGCGCCAGCAGCTTGGGACAGGGCAACGAGCAGTACTTC,CASSLGQGNEQYF
.,.,TRBV3-1/TRBV3-2,TRBJ2-1,TGTGCCAGCAGTTCCCGACCGGGGGAGAATGAGCAGTTCTTC,CASSSRPGENEQFF
.,.,TRBV7-2,TRBJ2-1,TGTGCCAGCAGCCACCCGACTAGGGGATCTGAGCAGTTCTTC,CASSHPTRGSEQFF
.,.,TRBV3-1/TRBV3-2,TRBJ1-1,TGTGCCAGCAGCCCCTCAGGGGTTGAAGCTTTCTTT,CASSPSGVEAFF
.,TRBD2,TRBV11-3,TRBJ2-1,TGTGCCAGCAGCTTAGGGTTCGCGGGAGCCGATGAGCAGTTCTTC,CASSLGFAGADEQFF
.,TRBD2,TRBV27,TRBJ2-7,TGTGCCAGCATGGCCGGGAGGTGGGGACGGGAGCAGTACTTC,CASMAGRWGREQYF
.,.,TRBV11-2,TRBJ1-1,TGTGCCAGCAGCTTAAGGGGTGCGGGGTCTGAAGCTTTCTTT,CASSLRGAGSEAFF
.,.,TRBV30,TRBJ1-1,TGTGCCTTGGAGCTGAACACTGAAGCTTTCTTT,CALELNTEAFF
.,.,TRBV20-1,TRBJ1-5,TGCAGTGCTAGTGGGACCCAGGGAAATCAGCCCCAGCATTTT,CSASGTQGNQPQHF
.,TRBD1,TRBV18,TRBJ1-5,TGTGCCAGCTCTCTCGGACAGGGGTCCTTCAACGATCAGCCCCAGCATTTT,CASSLGQGSFNDQPQHF
.,TRBD2,TRBV29-1,TRBJ2-1,TGCAGCGTATTGACAGGTTTGGGACTAGCTTTTTTACTCAACAATGAGCAGTTCTTC,CSVLTGLGLAFLLNNEQFF